Below, 19 T cell receptor beta chains from the same sample are listed, as sequenced in a study of control samples from healthy donors and cancer patients. Method: immunoSEQ multiplex PCR; TCRdb's copy keeps in-frame clones and lacks some. Among roughly 130,000 clones listed, 80% to 95% were seen once. The sequenced material came from blood. Receptors originate from a man younger than 35 in good health.

This rearrangement joins TRBV4-3 to TRBJ2-1; D gene ambiguous. This CDR3 region has 15 residues. V lost 1 base, J lost 2 bases, and 9 bases lay in between. The germline V gene encodes CDR1 LGHNA and CDR2 YSLEER. The CDR3: CASSQAMAAYNEQFF. The CDR3 DNA reads TGCGCCAGCAGCCAAGCAATGGCGGCCTACAATGAGCAGTTCTTC.

The chain's CDR3 is CASSSSGSGQKKLFF. The CDR3 nucleotides are TGTGCCAGCAGTTCCTCGGGTAGCGGTCAGAAGAAACTGTTTTTT. The chain has TRBV6-6 and TRBJ1-4; D is uncertain. V was shortened by 4 bases and J by 11 bases, with 20 bases between the two germline ends. This CDR3 comprises 15 residues. Germline CDR1 MNHNY, CDR2 SVGAGI (reference sequence).

Worth noting for this clone: The same CDR3 can be traced to other DNA sequences in this sample. The V call is TRBV12-3 or TRBV12-4, the J call TRBJ1-1, with D maybe TRBD1 (6 bases). The CDR3 is 13 residues long. Trimming took 6 bases from V and 1 from J, leaving 9 bases between them. The CDR3 spells CASSLGANTEAFF. The CDR3 region has the DNA TGTGCCAGCAGCCTGGGGGCGAACACTGAAGCTTTCTTT.

The sample holds one count of this clone. This chain links TRBV7-9 with TRBJ1-4, with 7 bases matching TRBD1. This CDR3 comprises 15 residues. V dropped 4 bases and J dropped 0; count of bases not matched to a gene: 2. Germline CDR1 SEHNR, CDR2 FQNEAQ (reference sequence). The chain's CDR3 is CASSWDRSTNEKLFF. CDR3 DNA: TGTGCCAGCAGCTGGGACAGATCAACTAATGAAAAACTGTTTTTT.

The V and J genes are TRBV11-2 and TRBJ2-7, with D perhaps being TRBD1 or TRBD2 (5 bases each). Germline V gene lookup returns CDR1 SGHAT and CDR2 FQNNGV. V lost 1 base and J lost 2, with 9 bases in between. The CDR3 extends over 14 amino acids. In DNA form, the CDR3 reads TGTGCCAGCAGCTTAGGGTGGGGGACCTACGAGCAGTACGTC. It yields the protein CASSLGWGTYEQYV.

The J gene is TRBJ1-6, the V gene TRBV28, with D perhaps TRBD1 (5 bases). CDR1 MDHEN and CDR2 SYDVKM come from the germline V gene. This CDR3 spans 14 amino acids. V shed 10 bases and J shed 1 base, with 11 bases lying between them. The CDR3 sequence: CATSGASYNSPLHF. In nucleotides, the CDR3 is TGTGCCACCTCCGGGGCTTCCTATAATTCACCCCTCCACTTT.

This chain links TRBV10-2 with TRBJ1-1; 7 bases are shared with TRBD1. This CDR3 is built from 12 residues. The germline V gene has CDR1 WSHSY and CDR2 SAAADI. V lost 7 bases, J lost 6 bases, and 5 bases stayed unmatched. The DNA of the CDR3 is TGCGCCAGCACAACAGGGGTTGCTGAAGCTTTCTTT. Translation gives CASTTGVAEAFF.

The chain recombines TRBV7-2 with TRBJ2-3; 7 nucleotides match TRBD2. Per the germline V gene, CDR1 is SGHTA and CDR2 is FQGNSA. V was clipped by 1 base and J by 5 bases; unmatched bases: 9. This CDR3 has 16 residues. CDR3 coding DNA: TGTGCCAGCAGCTTAGGTGCGGGAGCGAGAATAGATACGCAGTATTTT. Amino acids: CASSLGAGARIDTQYF.

This clone was observed a single time. V and J are TRBV7-2 and TRBJ1-1, with D perhaps TRBD1 (5 bases). The CDR3 loop spans 13 amino acids. The V gene's germline CDR1 is SGHTA and CDR2 FQGNSA. V lost 2 bases, J lost 8 bases, and 12 bases lay in between. The CDR3 is CASSLFDSNEAFF. The CDR3 bases are TGTGCCAGCAGCTTATTTGACAGCAACGAAGCTTTCTTT.

The CDR3 reads CASSTPQGSDEQFF. The CDR3 DNA follows: TGTGCCAGTAGTACACCACAGGGGTCGGATGAGCAGTTCTTC. The chain has TRBV19 and TRBJ2-1; TRBD1 matches 7 bases. Germline CDR1 LNHDA, CDR2 SQIVND (reference sequence). V gave up 4 bases and J gave up 8 bases; unmatched junction bases: 8. The CDR3 is 14 residues long.

The rearrangement links TRBV19 to TRBJ1-5; perhaps TRBD1 as D (5 bases). Trimming pared 5 bases from V and 6 bases from J, leaving 11 bases between. CDR1 and CDR2 from the germline V gene are LNHDA and SQIVND (reference sequence). This CDR3 contains 13 residues. CDR3 sequence (DNA): TGTGCCAGTAGTCCTACAGGCACTCAGCCCCAGCATTTT. It codes for CASSPTGTQPQHF.

The genes are TRBV6-6 and TRBJ1-6; D might be TRBD1 (6 bases). Per germline, CDR1 MNHNY and CDR2 SVGAGI (reference sequence). CDR3 length equals 18 residues. V lost 8 bases, J lost 3 bases, and 23 bases lay in between. The CDR3 region is CASGRSQGKNIYNSPLHF. In DNA form, the CDR3 reads TGTGCCAGCGGACGATCACAGGGCAAAAATATCTATAATTCACCCCTCCACTTT.

The chain couples TRBV9 to TRBJ1-5; D is possibly TRBD1 (6 bases). Germline V CDR1 and CDR2: SGDLS, YYNGEE. Trimming left V 3 bases short and J 1 base short, with 8 bases between. This CDR3 comprises 14 residues. The CDR3 sequence: CASSGGQSNQPQHF. The DNA for the CDR3 is TGTGCCAGCAGCGGCGGACAGAGCAATCAGCCCCAGCATTTT.

The J gene is TRBJ2-1, the V gene TRBV2, with D hard to call. Looked up from germline, CDR1 is SNHLY and CDR2 is FYNNEI. This CDR3 region has 11 residues. V was cut by 10 bases and J by 4 bases, with 8 bases left in between. CDR3 coding DNA: TGTGCCACCTCCGGGTACAATGAGCAGTTCTTC. It is translated as CATSGYNEQFF. Full variable domain (rest looked up from reference TRBV2 and TRBJ2-1): EPEVTQTPSHQVTQMGQEVILRCVPISNHLYFYWYRQILGQKVEFLVSFYNNEISEKSEIFDDQFSVERPDGSNFTLKIRSTKLEDSAMYFCATSGYNEQFFGPGTRLTVL.

V usage is TRBV27 and J usage is TRBJ1-2, with D possibly TRBD1 on 5 matching bases. The germline gives CDR1 MNHEY, CDR2 SMNVEV (reference sequence). The CDR3 contains 13 residues. V lost 7 bases to trimming and J lost 6 bases, with 15 bases between them. This CDR3 reads CASKISRADGYTF. The CDR3 nucleotides are TGTGCCAGCAAAATATCCAGGGCCGATGGCTACACCTTC.

The chain uses TRBV27 and TRBJ2-7; tentative D call: TRBD1 (6 bases). The germline V and J ends were trimmed by 6 bases and 3 bases, with 15 bases remaining between them. Germline V gene data show CDR1 as MNHEY and CDR2 as SMNVEV (reference sequence). The CDR3 spans 14 residues. CDR3 nucleotide sequence: TGTGCCAGCAGCTTCAAACAGGGTAGCTACGAGCAGTACTTC. Translated, it gives CASSFKQGSYEQYF.

V and J are TRBV5-5 and TRBJ1-3; D gene ambiguous. V gave up 3 bases and J gave up 2 bases, with 12 bases separating them. The CDR3 loop spans 15 amino acids. Per the germline V gene, CDR1 is SGHKS and CDR2 is YYEKEE (reference sequence). The CDR3 DNA reads as TGTGCCAGCAGCTATTCAGACGGAGCTGGAAACACCATATATTTT. Translation gives CASSYSDGAGNTIYF.

The V call is TRBV6-5, the J call TRBJ1-4; TRBD1 might be the D (5 bases). From germline, CDR1 is MNHEY and CDR2 SVGAGI. The length of the CDR3 is 14 residues. Trimming cost V 8 bases and J 6 bases, with 16 bases left between them. The CDR3 DNA reads as TGTGCCAGCGCCCTACAGGTGTTGGATGAAAAACTGTTTTTT. Amino acid sequence: CASALQVLDEKLFF.

The J gene is TRBJ1-1, the V gene TRBV5-5; the D is unclear. CDR3 length: 14 amino acids. Germline CDR1 and CDR2: SGHKS and YYEKEE (reference sequence). Trimming removed 5 bases from V and 1 base from J, with 12 bases in between. The DNA of the CDR3 is TGTGCCAGCAGTCAGGAATGGGGGAACACTGAAGCTTTCTTT. Translating it yields CASSQEWGNTEAFF.